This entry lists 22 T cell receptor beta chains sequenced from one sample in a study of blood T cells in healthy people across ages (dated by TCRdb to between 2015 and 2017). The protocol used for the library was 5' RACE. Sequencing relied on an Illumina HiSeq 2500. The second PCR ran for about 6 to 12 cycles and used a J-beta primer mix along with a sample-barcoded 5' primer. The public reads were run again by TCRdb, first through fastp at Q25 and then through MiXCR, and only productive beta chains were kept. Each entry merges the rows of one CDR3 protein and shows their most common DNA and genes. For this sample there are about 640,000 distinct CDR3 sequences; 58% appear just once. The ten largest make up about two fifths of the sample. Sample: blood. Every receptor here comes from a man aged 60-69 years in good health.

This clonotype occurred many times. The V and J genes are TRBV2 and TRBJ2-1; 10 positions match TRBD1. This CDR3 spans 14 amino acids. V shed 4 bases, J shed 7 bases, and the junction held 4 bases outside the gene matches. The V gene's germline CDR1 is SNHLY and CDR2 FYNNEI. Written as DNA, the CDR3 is TGTGCCAGCAGTGGACAGGGGGCGGGAAATGAGCAGTTCTTC. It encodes CASSGQGAGNEQFF.

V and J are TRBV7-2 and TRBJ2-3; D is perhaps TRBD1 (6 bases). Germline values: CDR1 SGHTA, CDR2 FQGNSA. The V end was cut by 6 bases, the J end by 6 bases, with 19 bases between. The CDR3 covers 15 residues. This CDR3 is CASSPNTGSSDTQYF. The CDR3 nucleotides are TGTGCCAGCAGTCCGAATACAGGGTCGTCTGATACGCAGTATTTT.

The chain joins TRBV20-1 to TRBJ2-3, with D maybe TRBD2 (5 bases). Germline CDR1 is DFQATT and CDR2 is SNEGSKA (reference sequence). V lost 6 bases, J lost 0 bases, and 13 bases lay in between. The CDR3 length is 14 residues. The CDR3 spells CSAPPGTSTDTQYF. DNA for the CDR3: TGCAGTGCCCCTCCGGGAACTAGCACAGATACGCAGTATTTT.

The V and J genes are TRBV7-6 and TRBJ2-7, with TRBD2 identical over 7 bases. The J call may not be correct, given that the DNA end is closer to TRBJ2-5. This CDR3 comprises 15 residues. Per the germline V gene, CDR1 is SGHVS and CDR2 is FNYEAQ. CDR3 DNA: TGTGCCAGCAGCTTAAGGGCGGGGGTTCAAGAGACCCAGTACTTC. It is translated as CASSLRAGVQETQYF.

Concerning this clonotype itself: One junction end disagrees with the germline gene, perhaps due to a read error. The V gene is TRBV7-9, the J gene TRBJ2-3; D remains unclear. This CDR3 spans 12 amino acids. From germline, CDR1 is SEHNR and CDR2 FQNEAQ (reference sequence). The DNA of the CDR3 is TGTGTCAGCAGCTTACACGGAGATACGCAGTATTTT. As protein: CVSSLHGDTQYF.

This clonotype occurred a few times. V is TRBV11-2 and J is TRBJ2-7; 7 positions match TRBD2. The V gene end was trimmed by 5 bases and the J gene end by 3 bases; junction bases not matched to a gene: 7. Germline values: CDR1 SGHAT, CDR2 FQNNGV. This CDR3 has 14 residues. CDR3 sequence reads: CASSPQRGSYEQYF. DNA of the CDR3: TGTGCCAGCAGCCCCCAGCGGGGAAGCTACGAGCAGTACTTC.

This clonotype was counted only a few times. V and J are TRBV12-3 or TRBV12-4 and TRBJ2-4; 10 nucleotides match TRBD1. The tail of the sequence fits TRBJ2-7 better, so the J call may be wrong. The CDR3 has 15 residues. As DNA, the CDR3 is TGTGCCAGCAGTCCCGGGGGACAGGGGTCCTACGAGCAGTACTTC. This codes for CASSPGGQGSYEQYF.

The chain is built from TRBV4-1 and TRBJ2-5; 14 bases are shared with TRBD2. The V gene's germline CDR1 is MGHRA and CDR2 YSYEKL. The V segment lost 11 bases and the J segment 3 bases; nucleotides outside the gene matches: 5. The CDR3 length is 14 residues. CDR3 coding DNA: TGCGCCGCGGCGGGACTAGCGGGGGAAGAGACCCAGTACTTC. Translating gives CAAAGLAGEETQYF.

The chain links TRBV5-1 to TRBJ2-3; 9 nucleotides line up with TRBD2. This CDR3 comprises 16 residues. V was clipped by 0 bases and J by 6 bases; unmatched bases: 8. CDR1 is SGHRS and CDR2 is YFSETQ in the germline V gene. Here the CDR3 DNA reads TGCGCCAGCAGCTTGGGGCCAGCGGGGGGCGTGGATACGCAGTATTTT. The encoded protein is CASSLGPAGGVDTQYF.

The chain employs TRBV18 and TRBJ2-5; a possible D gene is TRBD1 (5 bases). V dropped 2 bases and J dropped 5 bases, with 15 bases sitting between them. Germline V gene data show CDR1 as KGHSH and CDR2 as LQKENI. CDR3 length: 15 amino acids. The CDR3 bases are TGTGCCAGCTCACCAGCAGGGTGGGGATCGGAGACCCAGTACTTC. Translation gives CASSPAGWGSETQYF.

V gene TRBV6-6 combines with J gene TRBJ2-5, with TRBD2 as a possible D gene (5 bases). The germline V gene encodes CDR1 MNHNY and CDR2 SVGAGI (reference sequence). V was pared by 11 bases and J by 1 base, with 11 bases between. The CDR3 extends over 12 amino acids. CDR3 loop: CAVRGPQETQYF. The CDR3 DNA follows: TGTGCCGTAAGAGGGCCCCAAGAGACCCAGTACTTC.

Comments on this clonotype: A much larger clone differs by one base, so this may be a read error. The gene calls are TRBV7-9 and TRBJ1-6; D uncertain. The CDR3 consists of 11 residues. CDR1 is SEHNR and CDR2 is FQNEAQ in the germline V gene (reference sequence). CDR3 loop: CASSLNSLLHF. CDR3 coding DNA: TGTGCCAGCAGCTTAAACTCACTCCTCCACTTT.

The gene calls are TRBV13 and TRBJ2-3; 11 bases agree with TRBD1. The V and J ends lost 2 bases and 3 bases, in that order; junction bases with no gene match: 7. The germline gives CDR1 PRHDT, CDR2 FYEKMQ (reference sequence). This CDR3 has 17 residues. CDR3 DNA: TGTGCCAGCAGCTTAAGATCGGGACAGGGGGTAACAGATACGCAGTATTTT. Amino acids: CASSLRSGQGVTDTQYF.

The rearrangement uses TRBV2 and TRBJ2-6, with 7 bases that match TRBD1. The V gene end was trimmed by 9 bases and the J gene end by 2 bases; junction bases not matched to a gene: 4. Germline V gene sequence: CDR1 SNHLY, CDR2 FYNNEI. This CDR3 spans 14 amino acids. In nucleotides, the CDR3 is TGTGCCAGTATCGACAGGGCTGGGGCCAACGTCCTGACTTTC. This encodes CASIDRAGANVLTF.

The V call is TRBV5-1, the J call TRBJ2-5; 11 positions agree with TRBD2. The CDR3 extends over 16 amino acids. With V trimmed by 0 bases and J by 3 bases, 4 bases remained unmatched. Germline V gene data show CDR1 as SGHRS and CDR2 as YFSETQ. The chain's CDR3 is CASSLGSTSGKETQYF. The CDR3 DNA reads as TGCGCCAGCAGCTTGGGGTCGACTAGCGGGAAAGAGACCCAGTACTTC.

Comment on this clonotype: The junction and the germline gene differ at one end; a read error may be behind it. This chain's CDR3 is CAGRPDRAHLQETQYF. The CDR3, as DNA: TGTGCCGGCAGACCTGACAGGGCCCACCTCCAAGAGACCCAGTACTTC. This sequence joins TRBV28 and TRBJ2-5; 7 nucleotides agree with TRBD1. This CDR3 has 16 amino acids. The germline V gene encodes CDR1 MDHEN and CDR2 SYDVKM.

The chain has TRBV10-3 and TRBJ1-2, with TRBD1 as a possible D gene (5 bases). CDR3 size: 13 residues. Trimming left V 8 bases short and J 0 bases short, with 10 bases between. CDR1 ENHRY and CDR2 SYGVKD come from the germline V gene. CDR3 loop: CAIGDGANYGYTF. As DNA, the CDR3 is TGTGCCATCGGGGACGGAGCTAACTATGGCTACACCTTC.

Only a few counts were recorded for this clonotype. The CDR3 DNA reads as TGTGCCATCAGTGAGGTCGATAGCGACCAAGAGACCCAGTACTTC. This gives the protein CAISEVDSDQETQYF. The chain joins TRBV10-3 to TRBJ2-5; D is possibly TRBD2 (5 bases). Trimming stripped 2 bases from V and 0 bases from J, with 10 bases between. The CDR3 runs to 15 residues. CDR1 ENHRY and CDR2 SYGVKD come from the germline V gene.

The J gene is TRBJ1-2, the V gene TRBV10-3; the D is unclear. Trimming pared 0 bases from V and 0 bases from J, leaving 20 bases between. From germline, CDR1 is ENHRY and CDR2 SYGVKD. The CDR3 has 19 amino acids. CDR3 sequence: CAISESTMPQSSPNYGYTF. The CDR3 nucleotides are TGTGCCATCAGTGAGTCGACTATGCCACAGTCTAGTCCTAACTATGGCTACACCTTC.

In DNA, the CDR3 is TGTGCCAGCACTTTACGTCCACAGGCCGGGGAGCTGTTTTTT. Translated, it gives CASTLRPQAGELFF. This chain uses TRBV6-6 with TRBJ2-2; the D gene is possibly TRBD1 (5 bases). The germline V gene has CDR1 MNHNY and CDR2 SVGAGI (reference sequence). This CDR3 has 14 amino acids. V lost 7 bases to trimming and J lost 6 bases, with 15 bases between them.

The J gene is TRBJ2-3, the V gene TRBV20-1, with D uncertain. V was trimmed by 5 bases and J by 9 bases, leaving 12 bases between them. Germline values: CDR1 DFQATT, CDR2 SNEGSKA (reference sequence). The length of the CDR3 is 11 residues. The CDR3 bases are TGCAGTGCTCCCTTTATGGCGACGCAGTATTTT. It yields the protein CSAPFMATQYF.

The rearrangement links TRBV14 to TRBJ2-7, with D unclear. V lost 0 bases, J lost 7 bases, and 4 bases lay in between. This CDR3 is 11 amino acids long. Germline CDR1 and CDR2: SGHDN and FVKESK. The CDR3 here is CASSQEWEQYF. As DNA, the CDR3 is TGTGCCAGCAGCCAAGAGTGGGAGCAGTACTTC.